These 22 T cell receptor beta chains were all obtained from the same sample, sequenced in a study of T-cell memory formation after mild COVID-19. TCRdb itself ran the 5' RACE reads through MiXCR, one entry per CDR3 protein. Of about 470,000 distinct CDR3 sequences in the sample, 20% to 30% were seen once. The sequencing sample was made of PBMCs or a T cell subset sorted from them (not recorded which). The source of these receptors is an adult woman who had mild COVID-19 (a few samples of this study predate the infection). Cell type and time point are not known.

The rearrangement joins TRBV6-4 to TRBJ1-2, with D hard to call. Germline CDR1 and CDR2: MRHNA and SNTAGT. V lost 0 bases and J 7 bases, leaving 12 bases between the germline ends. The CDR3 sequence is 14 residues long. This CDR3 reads CASSDSEGMGGYTF. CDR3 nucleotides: TGTGCCAGCAGTGACTCGGAGGGTATGGGTGGCTACACCTTC.

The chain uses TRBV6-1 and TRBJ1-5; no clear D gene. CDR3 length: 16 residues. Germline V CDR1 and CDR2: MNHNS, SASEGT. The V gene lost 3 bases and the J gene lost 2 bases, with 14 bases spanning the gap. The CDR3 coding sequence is TGTGCCAGCAGTGAGCAGTTGGCAATGGGCAATCAGCCCCAGCATTTT. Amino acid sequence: CASSEQLAMGNQPQHF.

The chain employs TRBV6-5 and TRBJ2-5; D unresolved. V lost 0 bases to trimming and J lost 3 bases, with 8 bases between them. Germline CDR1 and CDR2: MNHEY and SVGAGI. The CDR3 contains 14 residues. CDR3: CASSYSPGKETQYF. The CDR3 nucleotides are TGTGCCAGCAGTTACTCCCCAGGAAAAGAGACCCAGTACTTC.

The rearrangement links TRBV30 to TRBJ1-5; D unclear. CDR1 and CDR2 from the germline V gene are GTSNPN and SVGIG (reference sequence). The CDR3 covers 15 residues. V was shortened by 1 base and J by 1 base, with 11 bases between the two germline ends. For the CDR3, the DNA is TGTGCCTGGAGTGGGATGAGAGGGAGCAATCAGCCCCAGCATTTT. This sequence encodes CAWSGMRGSNQPQHF. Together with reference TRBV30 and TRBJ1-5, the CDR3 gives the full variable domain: SQTIHQWPATLVQPVGSPLSLECTVEGTSNPNLYWYRQAAGRGLQLLFYSVGIGQISSEVPQNLSASRPQDRQFILSSKKLLLSDSGFYLCAWSGMRGSNQPQHFGDGTRLSIL.

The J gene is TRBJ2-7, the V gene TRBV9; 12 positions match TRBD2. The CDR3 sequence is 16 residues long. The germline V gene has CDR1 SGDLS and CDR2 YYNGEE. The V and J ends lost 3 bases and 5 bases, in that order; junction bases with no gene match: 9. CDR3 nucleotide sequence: TGTGCCAGCAGCGGCCCCGGGACTAGCGGGTCCCACGAGCAGTACTTC. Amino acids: CASSGPGTSGSHEQYF.

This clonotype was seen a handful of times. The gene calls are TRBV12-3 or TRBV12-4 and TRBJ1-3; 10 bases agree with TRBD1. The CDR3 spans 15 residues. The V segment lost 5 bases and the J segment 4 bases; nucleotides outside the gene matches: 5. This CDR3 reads CASSLGTGVGNTIYF. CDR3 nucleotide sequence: TGTGCCAGCAGTCTAGGGACAGGGGTCGGAAACACCATATATTTT.

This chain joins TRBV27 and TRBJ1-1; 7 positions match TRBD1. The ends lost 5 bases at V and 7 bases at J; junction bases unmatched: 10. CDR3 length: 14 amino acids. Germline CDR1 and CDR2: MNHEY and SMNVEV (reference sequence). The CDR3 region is CASSLTRTGSEAFF. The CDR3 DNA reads TGTGCCAGCAGTCTCACCCGGACAGGCAGTGAAGCTTTCTTT.

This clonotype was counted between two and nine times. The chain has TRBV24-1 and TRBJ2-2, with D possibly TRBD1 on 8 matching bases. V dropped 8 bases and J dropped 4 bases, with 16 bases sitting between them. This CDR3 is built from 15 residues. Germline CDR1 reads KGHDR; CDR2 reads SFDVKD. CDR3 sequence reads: CATNVQGEGTGELFF. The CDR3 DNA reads TGTGCCACCAACGTACAGGGGGAGGGCACCGGGGAGCTGTTTTTT.

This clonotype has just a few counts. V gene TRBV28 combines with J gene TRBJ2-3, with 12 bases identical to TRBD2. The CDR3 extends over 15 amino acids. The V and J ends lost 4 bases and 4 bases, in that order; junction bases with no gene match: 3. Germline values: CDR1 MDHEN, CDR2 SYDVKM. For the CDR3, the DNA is TGTGCCAGCAGTTCCAGACTAGCGGGGGCAGATACGCAGTATTTT. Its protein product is CASSSRLAGADTQYF.

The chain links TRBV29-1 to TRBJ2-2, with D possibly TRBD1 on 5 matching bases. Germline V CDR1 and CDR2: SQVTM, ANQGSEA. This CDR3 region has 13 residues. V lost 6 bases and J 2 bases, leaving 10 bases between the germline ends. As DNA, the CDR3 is TGCAGCGTAACGACAGTAAACACCGGGGAGCTGTTTTTT. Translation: CSVTTVNTGELFF.

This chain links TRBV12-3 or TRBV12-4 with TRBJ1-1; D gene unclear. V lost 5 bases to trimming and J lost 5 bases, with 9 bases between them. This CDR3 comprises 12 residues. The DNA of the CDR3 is TGTGCCAGCAGTGGCGGTTGGACTGAAGCTTTCTTT. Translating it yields CASSGGWTEAFF.

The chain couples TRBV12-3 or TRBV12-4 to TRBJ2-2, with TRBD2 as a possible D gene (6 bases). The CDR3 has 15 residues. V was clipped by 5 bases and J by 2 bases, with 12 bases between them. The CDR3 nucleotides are TGTGCCAGCAGTCAGACTAGGCCTAACACCGGGGAGCTGTTTTTT. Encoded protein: CASSQTRPNTGELFF.

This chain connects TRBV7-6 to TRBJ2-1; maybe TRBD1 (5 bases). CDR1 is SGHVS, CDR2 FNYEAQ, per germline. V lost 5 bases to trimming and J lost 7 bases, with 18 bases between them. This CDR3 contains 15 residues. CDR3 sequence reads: CASSPPMGRGNEQFF. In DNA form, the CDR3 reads TGTGCCAGCAGCCCCCCTATGGGGCGCGGTAATGAGCAGTTCTTC.

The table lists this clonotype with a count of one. The CDR3 loop reads CSVTTDRRSHSGANVLTF. CDR3 nucleotides: TGCAGCGTTACAACCGACAGGAGGTCCCATTCTGGGGCCAACGTCCTGACTTTC. The V and J genes are TRBV29-1 and TRBJ2-6; the D gene is possibly TRBD1 (6 bases). There are 18 residues in the CDR3. The germline gives CDR1 SQVTM, CDR2 ANQGSEA. Trimming shortened V by 5 bases and J by 1 base, and 21 bases separated the two germline ends. Full variable domain (rest looked up from reference TRBV29-1 and TRBJ2-6): SAVISQKPSRDICQRGTSLTIQCQVDSQVTMMFWYRQQPGQSLTLIATANQGSEATYESGFVIDKFPISRPNLTFSTLTVSNMSPEDSSIYLCSVTTDRRSHSGANVLTFGAGSRLTVL.

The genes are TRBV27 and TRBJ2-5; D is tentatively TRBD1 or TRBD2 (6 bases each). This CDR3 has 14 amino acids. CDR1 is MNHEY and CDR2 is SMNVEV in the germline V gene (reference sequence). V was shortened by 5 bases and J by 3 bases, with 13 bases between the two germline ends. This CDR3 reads CASSKGGSEETQYF. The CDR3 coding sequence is TGTGCCAGCAGTAAGGGGGGATCCGAAGAGACCCAGTACTTC.

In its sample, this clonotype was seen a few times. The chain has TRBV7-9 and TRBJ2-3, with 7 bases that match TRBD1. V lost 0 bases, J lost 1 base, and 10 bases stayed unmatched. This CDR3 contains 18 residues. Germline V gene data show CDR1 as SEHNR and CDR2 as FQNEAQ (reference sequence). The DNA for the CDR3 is TGTGCCAGCAGCTTAGCCGCCTACAGGGGAAAAGGCACAGATACGCAGTATTTT. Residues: CASSLAAYRGKGTDTQYF.

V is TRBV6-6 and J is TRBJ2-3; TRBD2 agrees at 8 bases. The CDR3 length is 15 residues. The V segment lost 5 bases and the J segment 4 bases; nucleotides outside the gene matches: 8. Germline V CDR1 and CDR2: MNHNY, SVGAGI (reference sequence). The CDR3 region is CASSRLAGIADTQYF. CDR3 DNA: TGTGCCAGCAGTCGTTTAGCGGGGATCGCAGATACGCAGTATTTT.

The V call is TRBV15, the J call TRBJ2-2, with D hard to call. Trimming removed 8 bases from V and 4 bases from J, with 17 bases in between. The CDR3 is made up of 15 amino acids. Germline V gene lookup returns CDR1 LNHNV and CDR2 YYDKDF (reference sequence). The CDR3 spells CATSPGLVGTGELFF. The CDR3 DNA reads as TGTGCCACCTCCCCCGGGTTGGTGGGCACCGGGGAGCTGTTTTTT. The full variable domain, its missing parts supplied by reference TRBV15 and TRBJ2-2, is DAMVIQNPRYQVTQFGKPVTLSCSQTLNHNVMYWYQQKSSQAPKLLFHYYDKDFNNEADTPDNFQSRRPNTSFCFLDIRSPGLGDTAMYLCATSPGLVGTGELFFGEGSRLTVL.

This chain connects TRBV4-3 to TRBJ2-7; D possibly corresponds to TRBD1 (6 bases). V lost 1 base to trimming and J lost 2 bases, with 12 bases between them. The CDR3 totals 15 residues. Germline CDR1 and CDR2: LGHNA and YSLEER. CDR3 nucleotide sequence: TGCGCCAGCAGCCAAGGTTCCAGGACAGCCTACGAGCAGTACTTC. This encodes CASSQGSRTAYEQYF.

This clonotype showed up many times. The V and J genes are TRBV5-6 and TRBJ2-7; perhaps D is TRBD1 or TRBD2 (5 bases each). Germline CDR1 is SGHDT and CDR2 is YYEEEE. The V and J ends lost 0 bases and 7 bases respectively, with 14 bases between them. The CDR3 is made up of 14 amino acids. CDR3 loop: CASSLVTLWGEQYF. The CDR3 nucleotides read TGTGCCAGCAGCTTGGTGACCCTCTGGGGGGAGCAGTACTTC.

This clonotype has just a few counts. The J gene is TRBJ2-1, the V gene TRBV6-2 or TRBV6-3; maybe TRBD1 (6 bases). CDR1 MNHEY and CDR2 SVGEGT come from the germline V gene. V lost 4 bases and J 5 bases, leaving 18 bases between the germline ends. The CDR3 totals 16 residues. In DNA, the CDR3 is TGTGCCAGCAGTTCCCCGACAGGTTGGGTTGACAATGAGCAGTTCTTC. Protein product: CASSSPTGWVDNEQFF.

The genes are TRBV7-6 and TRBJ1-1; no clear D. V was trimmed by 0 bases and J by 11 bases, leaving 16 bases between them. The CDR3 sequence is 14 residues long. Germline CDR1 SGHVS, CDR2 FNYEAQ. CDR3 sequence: CASSLAGASGRAFF. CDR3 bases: TGTGCCAGCAGCTTAGCTGGAGCATCAGGTCGGGCTTTCTTT. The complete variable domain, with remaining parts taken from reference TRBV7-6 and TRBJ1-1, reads GAGVSQSPRYKVTKRGQDVALRCDPISGHVSLYWYRQALGQGPEFLTYFNYEAQQDKSGLPNDRFSAERPEGSISTLTIQRTEQRDSAMYRCASSLAGASGRAFFGQGTRLTVV.